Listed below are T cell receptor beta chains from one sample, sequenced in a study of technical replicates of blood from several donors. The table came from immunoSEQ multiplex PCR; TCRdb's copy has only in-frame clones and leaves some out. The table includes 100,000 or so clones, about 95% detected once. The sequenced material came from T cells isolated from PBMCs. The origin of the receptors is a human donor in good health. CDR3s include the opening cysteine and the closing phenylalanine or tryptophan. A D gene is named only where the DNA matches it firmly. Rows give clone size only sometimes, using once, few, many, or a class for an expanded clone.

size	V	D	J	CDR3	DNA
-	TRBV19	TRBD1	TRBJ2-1	CASSSRRSTGGGEQFF	TGTGCCAGTAGTTCTAGGAGATCAACAGGGGGCGGAGAGCAGTTCTTC
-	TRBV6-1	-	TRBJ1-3	CASSEAVDTRSGNTIYF	TGTGCCAGCAGTGAAGCTGTCGACACCCGCTCTGGAAACACCATATATTTT
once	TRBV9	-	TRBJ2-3	CASSATTVVTDTQYF	TGTGCCAGCAGCGCGACGACAGTAGTCACAGATACGCAGTATTTT
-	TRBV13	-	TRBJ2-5	CASSLSGLIGKETQYF	TGTGCCAGCAGCTTATCTGGCTTGATTGGCAAAGAGACCCAGTACTTC
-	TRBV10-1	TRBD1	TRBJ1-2	CASSRRDRMHYGYTF	TGCGCCAGCAGTCGCCGGGACAGGATGCACTATGGCTACACCTTC
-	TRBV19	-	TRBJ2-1	CASNDGWSSYNEQFF	TGTGCCAGTAATGACGGTTGGAGCTCCTACAATGAGCAGTTCTTC
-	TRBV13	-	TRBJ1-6	CASSLDFGRGRTPLHF	TGTGCCAGCAGCTTAGACTTTGGGAGAGGGCGGACACCCCTCCACTTT
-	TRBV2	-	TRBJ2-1	CASSERSREEFF	TGTGCCAGCAGTGAACGGTCTAGAGAGGAGTTCTTC
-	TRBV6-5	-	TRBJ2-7	CASTPTPTGPYEQYF	TGTGCCAGCACTCCCACCCCGACAGGACCCTACGAGCAGTACTTC
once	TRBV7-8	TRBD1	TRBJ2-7	CASSLGHRDRGSYEQYF	TGTGCCAGCAGCTTAGGCCACCGGGACAGGGGTTCCTACGAGCAGTACTTC
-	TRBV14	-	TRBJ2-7	CASSLLPGYEQYF	TGTGCCAGCAGCCTCCTACCCGGGTACGAGCAGTACTTC
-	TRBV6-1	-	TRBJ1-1	CASRVGAVTTEAFF	TGTGCCAGCAGAGTGGGGGCCGTGACAACTGAAGCTTTCTTT
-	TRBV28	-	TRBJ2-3	CASSPSTDTQYF	TGTGCCAGCAGCCCTAGCACAGATACGCAGTATTTT
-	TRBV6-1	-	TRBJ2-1	CASSENPPLRPRLSYNEQFF	TGTGCCAGCAGTGAAAACCCCCCACTTCGACCTAGACTCTCCTACAATGAGCAGTTCTTC
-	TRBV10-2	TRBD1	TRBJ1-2	CASSEGTGVMRGYTF	TGCGCCAGCAGTGAGGGGACAGGGGTTATGAGGGGCTACACCTTC
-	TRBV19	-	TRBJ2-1	CASKQGGNEQFF	TGTGCCAGTAAACAGGGGGGGAATGAGCAGTTCTTC
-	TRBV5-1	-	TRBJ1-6	CASSSTGFGNSPLHF	TGCGCCAGCAGCTCCACAGGGTTTGGGAATTCACCCCTCCACTTT
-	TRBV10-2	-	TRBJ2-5	CASSGVGLQETQYF	TGCGCCAGCTCGGGGGTGGGGCTCCAAGAGACCCAGTACTTC
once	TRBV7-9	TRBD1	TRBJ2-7	CASSHSGGYEQYF	TGTGCCAGCAGCCACTCAGGGGGCTACGAGCAGTACTTC
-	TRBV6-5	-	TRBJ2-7	CASSYSNSGPYEQYF	TGTGCCAGCAGTTACTCGAACAGCGGACCCTACGAGCAGTACTTC
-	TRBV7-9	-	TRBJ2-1	CASTARSRDSDNEQFF	TGTGCCAGCACCGCCCGAAGCAGGGATTCCGACAATGAGCAGTTCTTC
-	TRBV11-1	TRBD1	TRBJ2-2	CASSLGPTGGTGELFF	TGTGCCAGCAGCTTAGGGCCGACAGGGGGAACCGGGGAGCTGTTTTTT
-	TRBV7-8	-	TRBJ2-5	CASSFRWDIETQYF	TGTGCCAGCAGCTTCAGGTGGGACATTGAGACCCAGTACTTC
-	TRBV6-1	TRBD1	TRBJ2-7	CASNPGQGYEQYF	TGTGCCAGCAATCCGGGACAGGGATACGAGCAGTACTTC
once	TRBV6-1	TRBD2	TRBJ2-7	CASSDPSGASPSYEQYF	TGTGCCAGCAGTGACCCTAGCGGGGCCTCACCCTCCTACGAGCAGTACTTC
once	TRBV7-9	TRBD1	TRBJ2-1	CASSLGQGLNEQFF	TGTGCCAGCAGCTTGGGACAGGGGTTGAATGAGCAGTTCTTC
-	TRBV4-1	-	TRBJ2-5	CASSQVGLIQYF	TGCGCCAGCAGCCAAGTTGGCCTGATCCAGTACTTC
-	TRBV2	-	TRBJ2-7	CASSESGVPNYEQYF	TGTGCCAGCAGTGAGTCGGGGGTCCCTAACTACGAGCAGTACTTC
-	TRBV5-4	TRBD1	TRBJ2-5	CASRPLGTAQETQYF	TGTGCCAGCAGGCCCCTCGGGACAGCTCAAGAGACCCAGTACTTC
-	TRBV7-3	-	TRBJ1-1	CASSPVRQAEAFF	TGTGCCAGCAGCCCCGTCAGACAGGCTGAAGCTTTCTTT
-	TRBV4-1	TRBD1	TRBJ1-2	CASSLEQGLSYGYTF	TGCGCCAGCAGCCTAGAACAGGGGTTAAGCTATGGCTACACCTTC
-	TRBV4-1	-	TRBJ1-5	CASSQVGGRADQPQHF	TGCGCCAGCAGCCAAGTGGGGGGACGCGCAGATCAGCCCCAGCATTTT
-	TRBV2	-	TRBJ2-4	CASMGATLAKNIQYF	TGTGCCAGCATGGGGGCCACCCTCGCCAAAAACATTCAGTACTTC
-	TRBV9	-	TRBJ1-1	CASSVGGATEAFF	TGTGCCAGCAGCGTAGGCGGGGCCACTGAAGCTTTCTTT
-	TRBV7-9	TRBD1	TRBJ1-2	CASSLAGTVNDYGYTF	TGTGCCAGCAGCTTAGCCGGGACAGTGAATGACTATGGCTACACCTTC
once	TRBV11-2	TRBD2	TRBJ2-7	CASSPGLVVYEQYF	TGTGCCAGCAGCCCGGGACTAGTGGTCTACGAGCAGTACTTC
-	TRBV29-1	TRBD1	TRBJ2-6	CSVEDWVVGQELSGANVLTF	TGCAGCGTTGAAGATTGGGTAGTGGGACAGGAACTCTCTGGGGCCAACGTCCTGACTTTC
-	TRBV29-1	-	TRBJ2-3	CSVPRREASDTQYF	TGCAGCGTTCCCCGGCGGGAAGCGTCAGATACGCAGTATTTT
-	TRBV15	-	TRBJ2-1	CATSREGGTYNEQFF	TGTGCCACCAGCAGAGAGGGGGGAACCTACAATGAGCAGTTCTTC
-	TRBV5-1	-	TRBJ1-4	CASSLGQAVLTNEKLFF	TGCGCCAGCAGCTTGGGACAGGCGGTCTTAACTAATGAAAAACTGTTTTTT
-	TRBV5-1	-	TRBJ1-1	CASSREATGTEAFF	TGCGCCAGCAGCCGGGAGGCAACTGGCACTGAAGCTTTCTTT